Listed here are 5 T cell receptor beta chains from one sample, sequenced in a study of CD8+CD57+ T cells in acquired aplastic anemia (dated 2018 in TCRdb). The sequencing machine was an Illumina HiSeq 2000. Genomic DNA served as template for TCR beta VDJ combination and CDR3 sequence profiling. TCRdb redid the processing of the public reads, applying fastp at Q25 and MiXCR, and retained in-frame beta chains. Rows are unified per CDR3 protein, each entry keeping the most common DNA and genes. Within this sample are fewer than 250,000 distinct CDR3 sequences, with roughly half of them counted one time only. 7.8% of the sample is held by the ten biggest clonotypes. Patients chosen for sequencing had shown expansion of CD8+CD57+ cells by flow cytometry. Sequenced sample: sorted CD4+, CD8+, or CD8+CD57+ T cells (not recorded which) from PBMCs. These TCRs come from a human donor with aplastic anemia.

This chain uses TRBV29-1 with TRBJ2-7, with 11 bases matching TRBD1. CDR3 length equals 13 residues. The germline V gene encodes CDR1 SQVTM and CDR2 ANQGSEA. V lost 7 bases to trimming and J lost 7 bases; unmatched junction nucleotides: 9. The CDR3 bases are TGCAGCGCTGCCGGGACAGGGGGTAGAGAGCAGTACTTC. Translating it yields CSAAGTGGREQYF.

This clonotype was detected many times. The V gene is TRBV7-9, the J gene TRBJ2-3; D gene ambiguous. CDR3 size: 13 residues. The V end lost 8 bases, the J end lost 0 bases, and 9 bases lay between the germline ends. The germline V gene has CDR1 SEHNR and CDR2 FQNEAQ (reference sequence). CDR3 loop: CASGTRSTDTQYF. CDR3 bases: TGTGCCAGCGGAACACGGAGCACAGATACGCAGTATTTT.

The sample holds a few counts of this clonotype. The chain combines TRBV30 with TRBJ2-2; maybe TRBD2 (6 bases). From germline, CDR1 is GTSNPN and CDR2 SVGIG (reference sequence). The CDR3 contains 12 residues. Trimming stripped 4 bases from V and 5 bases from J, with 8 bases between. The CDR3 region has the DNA TGTGCCTGGATCCGGGGGACCGGGGAGCTGTTTTTT. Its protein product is CAWIRGTGELFF.

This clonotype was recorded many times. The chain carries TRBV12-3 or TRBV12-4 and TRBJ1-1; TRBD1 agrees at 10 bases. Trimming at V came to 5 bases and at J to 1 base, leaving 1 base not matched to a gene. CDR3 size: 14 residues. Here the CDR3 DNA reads TGTGCCAGCAGTCGACAGGGGGCGAACACTGAAGCTTTCTTT. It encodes CASSRQGANTEAFF.

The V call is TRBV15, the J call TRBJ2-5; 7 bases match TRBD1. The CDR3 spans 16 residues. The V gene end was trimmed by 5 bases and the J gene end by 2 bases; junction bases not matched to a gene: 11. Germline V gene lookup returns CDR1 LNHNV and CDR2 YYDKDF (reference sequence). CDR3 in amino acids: CATSSRTGARQETQYF. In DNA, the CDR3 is TGTGCCACCAGCTCCAGAACAGGGGCGAGACAAGAGACCCAGTACTTC.